This T cell receptor (beta chain) originates from a study of T cells after yellow fever vaccination (dated 2019 in TCRdb). Some background on the complete study: The SMART-Seq v4 Ultra Low Input RNA kit was used to prepare libraries from fractions with low cell numbers. Blood was collected at multiple timepoints before and after primary and secondary immunization, and bulk PBMC replicates and cell subsets were isolated. The cohort comprised two healthy male donors, one aged 18 to 30 and one aged 30 to 40 years. To track T-cell clones before and after primary and booster YFV17D yellow fever vaccination, bulk TCR alpha and beta repertoires were sequenced longitudinally. The investigation overall reported the following: Computational filtering was needed because FACS-sorted repertoires could contain abundant contaminating clonotypes from the bulk population. Compared with the primary T-cell response, the secondary T-cell response was weaker but faster, peaking on day 5 rather than day 15. Most clones expanded after primary vaccination were re-detected after the booster (approximately 96% of CD4 and roughly 87% of CD8), suggesting broad memory maintenance. Because only a couple of donors were included in the study, the extent to which the findings can be generalized is limited. A small fraction of clonotypes appeared in both the CD4 and CD8 compartments, likely as a result of convergent recombination.

The sample's treatment or condition label, in plain terms: live attenuated yellow fever vaccine strain. PBMCs were isolated from peripheral blood using a standard Ficoll-Paque protocol. Epitope-specific CD8 T cells were sorted using a dextramer loaded with the yellow fever NS4B epitope peptide, with anti-CD3 and anti-CD8 staining. TriZol was used to extract RNA from bulk PBMCs, from CD4 and CD8 fractions, and from dextramer-positive and dextramer-negative fractions. TCR cDNA was made using 5'RACE template switching, a step that added a universal primer site and unique molecular identifiers. Priming of cDNA synthesis was performed from both the TCR alpha and TCR beta constant segments. Library amplification involved two PCR steps, and the second step added sample barcodes and sequencing adapters. Sequencing of the libraries was done on either Illumina HiSeq 2500 (2x100 bp) or NovaSeq (2x150 bp). In the source study's methods: Demultiplexing of reads and collapsing into UMI consensus sequences were performed with MIGEC, and V(D)J alignment was carried out with MiXCR. Using edgeR on replicate PBMC samples, clonotypes were called vaccine-responding if FDR was below 0.01 and the log2 fold change was above 5 up to day 15. Each bulk clonotype received a CD4 or CD8 identity based on whether the sequenced CD4 or CD8 repertoire contained that clonotype at higher abundance. Clonotypes enriched at least 10-fold in dextramer-positive over dextramer-negative fractions were defined as NS4B-specific, and CD4-biased clonotypes were excluded. TCRdb reworked the public reads: Q25 trimming with fastp, MiXCR clone assembly, productive beta chains retained. Rows with a matching CDR3 protein are joined into one entry that keeps the most common DNA and genes. None of the V and J calls come from the authors' own analysis; TCRdb made them. The table for this sample lists roughly 96,000 distinct CDR3 sequences; roughly 10% of them were counted only once. Jointly, the top ten make up approximately 17% of the sample.

This clonotype showed up just a few times. No much larger clone is present one base from it, and per-base qualities are unavailable. This receptor was taken from a man younger than 35 who received the YFV17D yellow fever vaccine. The source was CD8+ T cells not binding an NS4B(214-222) dextramer, sorted from PBMCs, collected around 15 days after the first yellow fever vaccination. This specimen's cell subset or site label, per the study, means: NS4B epitope dextramer-negative CD8 T cells.

The DNA is as follows: TGCAGTGCAACGCCGGGACTAGATTTGTATTTT. This is translated as CSATPGLDLYF. The chain is assembled from TRBV20-1 and TRBJ2-3, and TRBD2 matches 8 of the central bases. Relative to germline, V is missing 6 bases and J is missing 14 bases, with 10 bases of the junction outside any gene match. Based on the germline V gene (reference sequence), the CDR1 and CDR2 sequences are DFQATT and SNEGSKA. The CDR3 runs 11 residues from the cysteine to the phenylalanine. The retained sequence is limited to the CDR3, 33 bases, with the frame set at the first base.